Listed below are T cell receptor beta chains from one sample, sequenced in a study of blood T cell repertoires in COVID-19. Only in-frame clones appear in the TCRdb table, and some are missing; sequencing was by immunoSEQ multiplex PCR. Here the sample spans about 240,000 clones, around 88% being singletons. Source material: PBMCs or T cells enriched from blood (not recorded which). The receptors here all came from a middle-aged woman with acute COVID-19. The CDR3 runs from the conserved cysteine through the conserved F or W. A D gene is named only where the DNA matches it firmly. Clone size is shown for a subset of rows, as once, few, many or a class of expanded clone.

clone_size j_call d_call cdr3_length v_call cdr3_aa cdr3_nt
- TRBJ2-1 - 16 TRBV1 CTSSQDRAGGPNEQFF TGCACCAGCAGCCAAGATAGAGCGGGAGGGCCGAATGAGCAGTTCTTC
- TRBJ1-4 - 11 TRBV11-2 CASSLAQELFF TGTGCCAGCAGCCTAGCCCAGGAACTGTTTTTT
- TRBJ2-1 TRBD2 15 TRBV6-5 CASTFGLAVSNEQFF TGTGCCAGCACTTTCGGACTAGCCGTATCCAATGAGCAGTTCTTC
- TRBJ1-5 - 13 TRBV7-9 CASSLTMNQPQHF TGTGCCAGCAGCTTAACAATGAATCAGCCCCAGCATTTT
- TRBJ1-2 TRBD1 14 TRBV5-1 CASSLGQGQDGYTF TGCGCCAGCAGCTTGGGACAGGGGCAGGATGGCTACACCTTC
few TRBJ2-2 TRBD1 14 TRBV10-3 CAIRGTGGSGELFF TGTGCCATCAGAGGGACAGGGGGGTCCGGGGAGCTGTTTTTT
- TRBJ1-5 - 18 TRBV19 CASSIDLGAGDGNQPQHF TGTGCCAGTAGTATAGATCTAGGGGCAGGGGATGGCAATCAGCCCCAGCATTTT
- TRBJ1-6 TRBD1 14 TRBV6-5 CAGGGTGKNSPLHF TGTGCCGGGGGGGGGACAGGGAAGAATTCACCCCTCCACTTT
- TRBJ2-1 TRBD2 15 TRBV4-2 CASSQERLAANEQFF TGTGCCAGCAGCCAAGAAAGACTAGCCGCGAATGAGCAGTTCTTC
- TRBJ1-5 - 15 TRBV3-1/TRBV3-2 CASSQVAPSNQPQHF TGTGCCAGCAGCCAAGTAGCCCCCAGCAATCAGCCCCAGCATTTT
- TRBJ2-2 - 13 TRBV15 CATSRREIGELFF TGTGCCACCAGCAGGAGGGAGATCGGGGAGCTGTTTTTT
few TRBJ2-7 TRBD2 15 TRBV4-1 CASSQAGGGSYEQYF TGCGCCAGCAGCCAAGCGGGAGGGGGCTCCTACGAGCAGTACTTC
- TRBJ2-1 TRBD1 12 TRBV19 CAANDRDNEQFF TGTGCCGCCAATGACAGGGACAATGAGCAGTTCTTC
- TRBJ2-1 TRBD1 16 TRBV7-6 CASSLGGWTGINEQFF TGTGCCAGCAGCTTAGGGGGGTGGACAGGGATCAATGAGCAGTTCTTC
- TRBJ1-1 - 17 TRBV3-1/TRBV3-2 CASSQDFSGDRNTEAFF TGTGCCAGCAGCCAAGATTTTTCCGGGGATCGGAACACTGAAGCTTTCTTT
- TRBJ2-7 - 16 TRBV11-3 CASSRFSGGSSYEQYF TGTGCCAGCAGCAGATTTAGCGGAGGGAGCTCCTACGAGCAGTACTTC
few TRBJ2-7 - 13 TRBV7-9 CASSDRSTYEQYF TGTGCCAGCAGCGACAGGAGCACCTACGAGCAGTACTTC
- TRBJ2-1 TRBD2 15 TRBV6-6 CASTLPGLDYNEQFF TGTGCCAGCACCCTACCGGGACTAGACTACAATGAGCAGTTCTTC
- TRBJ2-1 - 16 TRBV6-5 CASSYRQGTSSNEQFF TGTGCCAGCAGTTACAGGCAGGGGACCTCTAGCAATGAGCAGTTCTTC
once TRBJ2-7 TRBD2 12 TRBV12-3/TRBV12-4 CASSFSGSEQYF TGTGCCAGCAGTTTTAGCGGGAGCGAGCAGTACTTC